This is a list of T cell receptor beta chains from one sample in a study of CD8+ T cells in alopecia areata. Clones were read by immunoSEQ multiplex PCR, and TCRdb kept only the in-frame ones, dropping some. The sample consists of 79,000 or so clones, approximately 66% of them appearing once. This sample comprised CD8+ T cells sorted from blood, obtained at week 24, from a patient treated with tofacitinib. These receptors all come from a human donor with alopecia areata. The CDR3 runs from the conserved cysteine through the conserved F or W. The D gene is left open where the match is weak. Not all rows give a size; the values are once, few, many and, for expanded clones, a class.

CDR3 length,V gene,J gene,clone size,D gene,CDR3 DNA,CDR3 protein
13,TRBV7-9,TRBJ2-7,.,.,TGTGCCAGCAGCCCCAGTACGCGTGCCGAGCAGTACTTC,CASSPSTRAEQYF
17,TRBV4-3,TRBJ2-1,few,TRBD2,TGCGCCAGCAGCCACGACCCTCTAGCGGGAGCCCCCAATGAGCAGTTCTTC,CASSHDPLAGAPNEQFF
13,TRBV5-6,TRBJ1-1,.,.,TGTGCCAGCAGCGCTAACAAGGGCACTGAAGCTTTCTTT,CASSANKGTEAFF
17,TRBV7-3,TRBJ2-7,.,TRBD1,TGTGCCAGCACAGCTTCACCGACAGGGCAGAGCTCCTACGAGCAGTACTTC,CASTASPTGQSSYEQYF
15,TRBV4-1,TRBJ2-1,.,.,TGCGCCAGCAGCCATCTATCCAGCTCCTACAATGAGCAGTTCTTC,CASSHLSSSYNEQFF
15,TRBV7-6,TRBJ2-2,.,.,TGTGCCAGCAGCGATACAGGGCTATGGGGCGGGGAGCTGTTTTTT,CASSDTGLWGGELFF
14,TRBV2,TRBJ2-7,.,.,TGTGCCAGCAGTGACGGGGACGTCTCCTACGAGCAGTACTTC,CASSDGDVSYEQYF
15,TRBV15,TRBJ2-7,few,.,TGTGCCACCAGCAGAGATCTAAGGGGGGTCTACGAGCAGTACTTC,CATSRDLRGVYEQYF
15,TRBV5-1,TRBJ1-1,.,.,TGCGCCAGCAGCTTGGGAGTGGGTGGGGAAACTGAAGCTTTCTTT,CASSLGVGGETEAFF
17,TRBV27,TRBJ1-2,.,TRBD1,TGTGCCAGCAGTTTAAGGGGACAGGGACGAACTAACTATGGCTACACCTTC,CASSLRGQGRTNYGYTF
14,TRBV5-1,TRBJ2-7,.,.,TGCGCCAGCAGCTTGGGAGGAAATCGGGACGAGCAGTACTTC,CASSLGGNRDEQYF
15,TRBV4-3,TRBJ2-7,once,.,TGCGCCAGCAGCCCGAGTCGGGGTTACTCCTACGAGCAGTACTTC,CASSPSRGYSYEQYF
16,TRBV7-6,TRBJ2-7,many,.,TGTGCCAGCAGCCCCCAGGGACCGCAGTTCTCCTACGAGCAGTACTTC,CASSPQGPQFSYEQYF
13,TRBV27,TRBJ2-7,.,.,TGTGCCAGCAGTTTATCACCGACCTACGAGCAGTACTTC,CASSLSPTYEQYF
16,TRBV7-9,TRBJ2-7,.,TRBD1,TGTGCCAGCAGCTCGTCTGTGGGACAGGGGGCTTACGAGCAGTACTTC,CASSSSVGQGAYEQYF
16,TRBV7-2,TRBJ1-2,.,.,TGTGCCAGCAGCTTATACCCAGGACAGACCAACTATGGCTACACCTTC,CASSLYPGQTNYGYTF
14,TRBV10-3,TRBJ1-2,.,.,TGTGCCATCAGTGAGGGCGGGACGGCGGATGGCTACACCTTC,CAISEGGTADGYTF
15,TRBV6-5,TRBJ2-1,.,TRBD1,TGTGCCAGCAGTCCCCCGGGACAGGGTATCGATGAGCAGTTCTTC,CASSPPGQGIDEQFF